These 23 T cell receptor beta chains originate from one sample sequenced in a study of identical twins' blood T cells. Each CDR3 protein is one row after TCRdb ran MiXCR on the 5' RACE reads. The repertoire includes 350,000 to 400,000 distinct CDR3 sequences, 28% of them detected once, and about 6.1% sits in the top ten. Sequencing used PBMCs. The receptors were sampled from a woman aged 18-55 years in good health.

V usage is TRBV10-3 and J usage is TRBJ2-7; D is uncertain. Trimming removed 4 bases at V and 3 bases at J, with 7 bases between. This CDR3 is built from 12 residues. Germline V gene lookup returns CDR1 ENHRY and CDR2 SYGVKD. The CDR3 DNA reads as TGTGCCATCAGTGCGAAAAGCTACGAGCAGTACTTC. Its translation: CAISAKSYEQYF.

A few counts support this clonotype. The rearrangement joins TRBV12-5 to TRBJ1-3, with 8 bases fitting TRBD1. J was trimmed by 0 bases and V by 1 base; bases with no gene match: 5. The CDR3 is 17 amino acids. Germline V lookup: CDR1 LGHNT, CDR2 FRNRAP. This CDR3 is CASGLGGQAHSGNTIYF. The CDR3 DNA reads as TGTGCTAGTGGTTTGGGGGGACAGGCACACTCTGGAAACACCATATATTTT.

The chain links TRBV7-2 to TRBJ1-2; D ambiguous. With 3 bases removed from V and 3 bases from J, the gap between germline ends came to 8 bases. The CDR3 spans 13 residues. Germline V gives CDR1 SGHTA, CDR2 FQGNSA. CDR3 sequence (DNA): TGTGCCAGCAGCTTCTCACGGGACTATGGCTACACCTTC. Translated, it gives CASSFSRDYGYTF.

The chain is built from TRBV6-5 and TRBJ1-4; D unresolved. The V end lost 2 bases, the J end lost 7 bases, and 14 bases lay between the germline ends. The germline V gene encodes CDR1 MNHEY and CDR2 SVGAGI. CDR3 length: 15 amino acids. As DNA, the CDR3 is TGTGCCAGCAGTTACACACAAATGCGGGGTGAAAAACTGTTTTTT. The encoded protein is CASSYTQMRGEKLFF.

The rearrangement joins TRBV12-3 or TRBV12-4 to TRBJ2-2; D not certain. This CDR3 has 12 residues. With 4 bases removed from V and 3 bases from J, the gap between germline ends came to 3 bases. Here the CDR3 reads CASSSDTGELFF. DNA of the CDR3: TGTGCCAGCAGTTCGGACACCGGGGAGCTGTTTTTT.

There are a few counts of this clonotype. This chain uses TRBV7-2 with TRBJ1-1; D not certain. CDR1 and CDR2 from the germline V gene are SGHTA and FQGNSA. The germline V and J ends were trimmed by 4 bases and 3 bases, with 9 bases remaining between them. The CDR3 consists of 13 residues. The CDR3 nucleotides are TGTGCCAGCAGCTCCTGGGAGGACACTGAAGCTTTCTTT. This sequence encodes CASSSWEDTEAFF.

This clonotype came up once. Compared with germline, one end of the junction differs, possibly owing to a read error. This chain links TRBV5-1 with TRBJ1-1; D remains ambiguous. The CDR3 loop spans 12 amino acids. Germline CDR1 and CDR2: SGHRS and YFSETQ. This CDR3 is CASGLGGAEAFF. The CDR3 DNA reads TGCGCCAGCGGCTTGGGAGGCGCTGAAGCTTTCTTT.

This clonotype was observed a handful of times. CDR3 in amino acids: CASSPRTGRNIQYF. CDR3 coding DNA: TGTGCCAGCAGTCCCCGGACAGGGCGAAACATTCAGTACTTC. V gene TRBV6-2 or TRBV6-3 combines with J gene TRBJ2-4; 8 positions agree with TRBD1. CDR3 length equals 14 residues. Germline values: CDR1 MNHEY, CDR2 SVGEGT. Unmatched junction bases numbered 6, after V lost 5 bases and J lost 6 bases.

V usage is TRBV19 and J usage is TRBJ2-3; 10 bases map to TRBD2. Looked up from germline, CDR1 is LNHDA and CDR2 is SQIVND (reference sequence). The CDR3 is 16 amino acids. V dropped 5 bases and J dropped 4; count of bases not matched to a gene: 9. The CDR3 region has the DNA TGTGCCAGTAGTTCCCCTAGCGGGAGCGGTGCAGATACGCAGTATTTT. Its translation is CASSSPSGSGADTQYF.

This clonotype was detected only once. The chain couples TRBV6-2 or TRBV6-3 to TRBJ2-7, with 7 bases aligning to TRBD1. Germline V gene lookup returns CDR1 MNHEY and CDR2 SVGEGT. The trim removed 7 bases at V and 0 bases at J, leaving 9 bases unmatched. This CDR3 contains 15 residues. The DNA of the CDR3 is TGTGCCAGCACTACCCCGGGACAGCCCTCCTACGAGCAGTACTTC. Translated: CASTTPGQPSYEQYF.

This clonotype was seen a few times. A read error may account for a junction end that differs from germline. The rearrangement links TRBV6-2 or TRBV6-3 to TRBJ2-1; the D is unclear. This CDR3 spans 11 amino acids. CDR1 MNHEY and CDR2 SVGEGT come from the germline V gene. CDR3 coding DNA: TGTGTCAGCAGATGGGTCGTCGAGCAGTTCTTC. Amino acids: CVSRWVVEQFF.

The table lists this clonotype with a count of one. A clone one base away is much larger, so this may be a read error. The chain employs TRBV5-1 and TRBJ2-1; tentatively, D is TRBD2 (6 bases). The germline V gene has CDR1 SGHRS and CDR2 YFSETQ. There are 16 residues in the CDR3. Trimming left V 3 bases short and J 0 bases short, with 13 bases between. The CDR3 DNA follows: TGCGCCAGCAGCTCGGTCGCGGGGAGCTCCTACAATGAGCAGTTCTTC. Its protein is CASSSVAGSSYNEQFF.

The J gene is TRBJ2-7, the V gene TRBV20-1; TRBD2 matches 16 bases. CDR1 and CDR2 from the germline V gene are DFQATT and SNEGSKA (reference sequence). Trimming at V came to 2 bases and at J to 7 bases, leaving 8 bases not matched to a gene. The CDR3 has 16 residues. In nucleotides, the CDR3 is TGCAGTGCTAGAACCGGGACTAGCGGGAGGGCGGGAGAGCAGTACTTC. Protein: CSARTGTSGRAGEQYF.

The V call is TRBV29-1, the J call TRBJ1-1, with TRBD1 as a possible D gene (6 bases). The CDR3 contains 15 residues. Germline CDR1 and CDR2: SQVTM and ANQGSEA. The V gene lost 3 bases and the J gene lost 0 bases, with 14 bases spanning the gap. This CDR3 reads CSVDQGQSMNTEAFF. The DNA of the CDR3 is TGCAGCGTTGACCAGGGGCAATCCATGAACACTGAAGCTTTCTTT.

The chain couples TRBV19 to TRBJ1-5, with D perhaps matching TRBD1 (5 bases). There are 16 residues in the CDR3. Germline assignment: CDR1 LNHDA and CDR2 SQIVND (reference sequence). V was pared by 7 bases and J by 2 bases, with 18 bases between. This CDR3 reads CASKGWAVIGNQPQHF. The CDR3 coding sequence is TGTGCCAGTAAGGGGTGGGCCGTTATAGGCAATCAGCCCCAGCATTTT.

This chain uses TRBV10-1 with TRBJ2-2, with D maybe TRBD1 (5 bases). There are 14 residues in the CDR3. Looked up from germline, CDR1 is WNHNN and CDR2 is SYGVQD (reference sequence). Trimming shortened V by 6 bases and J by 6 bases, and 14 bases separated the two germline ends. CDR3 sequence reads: CASSAQVIAGELFF. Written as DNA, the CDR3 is TGCGCCAGCAGCGCACAGGTTATCGCCGGGGAGCTGTTTTTT.

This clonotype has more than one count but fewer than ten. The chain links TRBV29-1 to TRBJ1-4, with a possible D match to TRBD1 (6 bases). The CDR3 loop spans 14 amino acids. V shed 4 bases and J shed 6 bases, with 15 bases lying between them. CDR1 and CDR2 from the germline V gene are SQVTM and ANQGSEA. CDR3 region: CSVVQGPSDEKLFF. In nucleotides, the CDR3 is TGCAGCGTTGTACAGGGACCATCTGATGAAAAACTGTTTTTT.

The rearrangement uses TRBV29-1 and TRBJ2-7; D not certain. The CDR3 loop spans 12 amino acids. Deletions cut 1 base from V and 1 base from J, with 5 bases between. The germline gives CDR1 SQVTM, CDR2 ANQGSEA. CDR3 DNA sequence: TGCAGCGTTGAAGGGGTGTCCTACGAGCAGTACTTC. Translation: CSVEGVSYEQYF.

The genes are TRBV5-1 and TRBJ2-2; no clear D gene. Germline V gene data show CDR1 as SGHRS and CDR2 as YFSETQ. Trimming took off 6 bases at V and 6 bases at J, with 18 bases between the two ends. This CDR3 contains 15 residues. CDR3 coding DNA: TGCGCCAGCATCCCCGAGTTTAGGGCCGCCGGGGAGCTGTTTTTT. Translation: CASIPEFRAAGELFF.

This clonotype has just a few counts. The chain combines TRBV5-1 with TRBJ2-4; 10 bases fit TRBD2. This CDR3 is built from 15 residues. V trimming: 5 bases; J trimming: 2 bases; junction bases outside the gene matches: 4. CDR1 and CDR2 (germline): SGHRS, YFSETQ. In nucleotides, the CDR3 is TGCGCCAGCAGACTTACTAGCGGGACCAAAAACATTCAGTACTTC. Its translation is CASRLTSGTKNIQYF. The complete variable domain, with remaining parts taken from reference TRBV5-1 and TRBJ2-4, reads KAGVTQTPRYLIKTRGQQVTLSCSPISGHRSVSWYQQTPGQGLQFLFEYFSETQRNKGNFPGRFSGRQFSNSRSEMNVSTLELGDSALYLCASRLTSGTKNIQYFGAGTRLSVL.

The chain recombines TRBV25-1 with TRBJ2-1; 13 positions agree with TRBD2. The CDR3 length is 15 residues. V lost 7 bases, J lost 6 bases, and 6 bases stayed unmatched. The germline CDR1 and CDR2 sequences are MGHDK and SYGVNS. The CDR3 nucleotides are TGTGCCAGCATGAATCGGACTAGCGGGAGCAATGAGCAGTTCTTC. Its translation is CASMNRTSGSNEQFF.

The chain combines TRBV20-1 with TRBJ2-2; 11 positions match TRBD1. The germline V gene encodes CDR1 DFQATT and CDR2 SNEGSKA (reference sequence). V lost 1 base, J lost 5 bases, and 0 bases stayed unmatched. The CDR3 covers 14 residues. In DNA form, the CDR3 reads TGCAGTGCTAGAGGGGACAGGGGGACCGGGGAGCTGTTTTTT. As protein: CSARGDRGTGELFF.

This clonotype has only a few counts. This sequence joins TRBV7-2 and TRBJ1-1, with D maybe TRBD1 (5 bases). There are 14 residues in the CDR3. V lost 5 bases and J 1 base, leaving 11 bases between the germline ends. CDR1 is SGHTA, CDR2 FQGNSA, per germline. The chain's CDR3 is CASSRRTSNTEAFF. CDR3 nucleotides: TGTGCCAGCAGCCGTCGGACATCGAACACTGAAGCTTTCTTT.